The rows below give T cell receptor beta chains drawn from one sample of a study of human T cells and chemical hapten exposure. TCRdb itself ran the RACE reads through MiXCR, one entry per CDR3 protein. The table has 150,000 to 200,000 distinct CDR3 sequences, roughly 15% seen once; the top ten hold about 1.7%. The material sequenced was whole blood, taken in connection with sensitization to the hapten diphenylcyclopropenone (DPC). All receptors derive from a woman aged 25 to 39 with alopecia areata. Some clones in this sample may be carry-over from other donors' samples. Each CDR3 is given with its conserved first and last residue. The order of the fields is CDR3 length, clone size, J gene, V gene, D gene, CDR3 DNA, CDR3 protein. The D gene is left open where the match is weak. Clone size is given for some rows only: seen once, a few or many times, or a class if the clone is expanded.

length: 18
size: NA
J: TRBJ1-5
V: TRBV7-8
D: TRBD1
DNA: TGTGCCAGCAGCTTAAATTCCGGGACAGGATCCTCTAATCAGCCCCAGCATTTT
CDR3: CASSLNSGTGSSNQPQHF

length: 13
size: NA
J: TRBJ2-2
V: TRBV7-9
D: NA
DNA: TGTGCCAGCAGCTTAGGAATGATCGGGGAGCTGTTTTTT
CDR3: CASSLGMIGELFF

length: 15
size: many
J: TRBJ1-6
V: TRBV3-1
D: NA
DNA: TGTGCCAGCAGCCGGAACAGTGGGAGTAATTCACCCCTCCACTTT
CDR3: CASSRNSGSNSPLHF

length: 15
size: NA
J: TRBJ1-1
V: TRBV29-1
D: TRBD1
DNA: TGCAGCGTTGAAGAGGGACAGGGGGTGAACGCTGAAGCTTTCTTT
CDR3: CSVEEGQGVNAEAFF

length: 13
size: NA
J: TRBJ2-7
V: TRBV18
D: NA
DNA: TGTGCCAGCTCACCCCCAGGGTACTACGAGCAGTACTTC
CDR3: CASSPPGYYEQYF

length: 17
size: many
J: TRBJ2-1
V: TRBV20-1
D: TRBD1
DNA: TGCAGTGCTAGAGATCAAGGACAGGGGATCTCCTACAATGAGCAGTTCTTC
CDR3: CSARDQGQGISYNEQFF

length: 18
size: few
J: TRBJ2-7
V: TRBV7-6
D: NA
DNA: TGTGCCAGCAGCTTAAAGAGGGGGTTGGTGGATACGTCGTACGAGCAGTACTTC
CDR3: CASSLKRGLVDTSYEQYF

length: 11
size: NA
J: TRBJ2-3
V: TRBV18
D: NA
DNA: TGTGTCGGCACTATCGCGGATACGCAGTATTTT
CDR3: CVGTIADTQYF

length: 15
size: NA
J: TRBJ1-3
V: TRBV4-1
D: NA
DNA: TGCGCCAGCAGCCAAGGGACGACAGCTGGAAACACCATATATTTT
CDR3: CASSQGTTAGNTIYF

length: 16
size: NA
J: TRBJ2-1
V: TRBV3-1
D: TRBD1
DNA: TGTGCCAGCACCCCCACAGGACAGGGGAGCTACAATGAGCAGTTCTTC
CDR3: CASTPTGQGSYNEQFF

length: 15
size: few
J: TRBJ2-1
V: TRBV6-2/TRBV6-3
D: TRBD2
DNA: TGTGCCAGCAGCTACGGGGGACTAGCGGGAGGGTGGCAGTTCTTC
CDR3: CASSYGGLAGGWQFF

length: 15
size: NA
J: TRBJ2-6
V: TRBV30
D: TRBD1
DNA: TGTGCCTGGAGACGTGGACAGGCTGGGGCCAACGTCCTGACTTTC
CDR3: CAWRRGQAGANVLTF

length: 13
size: few
J: TRBJ1-4
V: TRBV7-8
D: NA
DNA: TGTGCCAGCAGCTTACGGGACGACGAAAAACTGTTTTTT
CDR3: CASSLRDDEKLFF

length: 17
size: few
J: TRBJ1-4
V: TRBV4-3
D: NA
DNA: TGCGCCAGCAGCCAAGATCTAGTCGGGGGAGGTGGTGAAAAACTGTTTTTT
CDR3: CASSQDLVGGGGEKLFF

length: 14
size: NA
J: TRBJ2-1
V: TRBV14
D: NA
DNA: TGTGCCAGCAGCCGACTGGGCTCCTACAATGAGCAGTTCTTC
CDR3: CASSRLGSYNEQFF

length: 14
size: many
J: TRBJ2-1
V: TRBV3-1
D: NA
DNA: TGTGCCAGCAGCGCCGACTTGGTTTCAAATGAGCAGTTCTTC
CDR3: CASSADLVSNEQFF

length: 15
size: few
J: TRBJ2-7
V: TRBV5-1
D: NA
DNA: TGCGCCAGCCGACCCTGGGGAGAGGGAGGTTACGAGCAGTACTTC
CDR3: CASRPWGEGGYEQYF

length: 15
size: many
J: TRBJ2-5
V: TRBV9
D: TRBD2
DNA: TGTGCCAGCAGCGTAGGGGGGACTAGCGGGGAGACCCAGTACTTC
CDR3: CASSVGGTSGETQYF

length: 13
size: many
J: TRBJ1-5
V: TRBV2
D: NA
DNA: TGTGCCAGCAGTCCAGACAGAAACCAGCCCCAGCATTTT
CDR3: CASSPDRNQPQHF

length: 15
size: NA
J: TRBJ2-1
V: TRBV11-3
D: NA
DNA: TGTGCCAGCAGCTTAAGAGTAGGCGGAGGGGATGAGCAGTTCTTC
CDR3: CASSLRVGGGDEQFF

length: 12
size: NA
J: TRBJ2-7
V: TRBV6-5
D: NA
DNA: TGTGCCAGCAGGGGGACATCTTACGAGCAGTACTTC
CDR3: CASRGTSYEQYF

length: 13
size: NA
J: TRBJ1-2
V: TRBV11-2
D: NA
DNA: TGTGCCAGCAGCCCGAGAGGGCCCGGTGGCTACACCTTC
CDR3: CASSPRGPGGYTF

length: 14
size: few
J: TRBJ2-7
V: TRBV20-1
D: TRBD1
DNA: TGCAGTGCCCGACTCGACAGGGGGCTGTACGAGCAGTACTTC
CDR3: CSARLDRGLYEQYF

length: 14
size: NA
J: TRBJ1-5
V: TRBV30
D: NA
DNA: TGTGCCTGGAGTGGAACCTATAGCAATCAGCCCCAGCATTTT
CDR3: CAWSGTYSNQPQHF